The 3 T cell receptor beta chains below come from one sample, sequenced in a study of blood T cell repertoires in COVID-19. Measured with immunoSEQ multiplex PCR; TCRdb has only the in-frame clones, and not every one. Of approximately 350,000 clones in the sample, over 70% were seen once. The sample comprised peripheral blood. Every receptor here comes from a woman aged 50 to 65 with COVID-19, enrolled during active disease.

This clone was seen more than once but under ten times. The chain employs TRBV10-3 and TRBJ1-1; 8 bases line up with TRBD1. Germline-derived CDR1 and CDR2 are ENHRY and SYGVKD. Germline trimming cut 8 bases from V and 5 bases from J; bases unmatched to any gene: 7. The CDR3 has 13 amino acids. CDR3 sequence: CAIRQDRETEAFF. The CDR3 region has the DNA TGTGCCATCCGGCAGGACAGGGAAACTGAAGCTTTCTTT.

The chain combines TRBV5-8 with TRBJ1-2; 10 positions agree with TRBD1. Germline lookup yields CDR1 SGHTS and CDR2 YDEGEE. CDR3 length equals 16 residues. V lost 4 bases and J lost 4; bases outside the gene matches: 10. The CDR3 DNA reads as TGTGCCAGCAGCCTAATGACAGGGGGCGCCAGCTATGGCTACACCTTC. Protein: CASSLMTGGASYGYTF.

The CDR3 coding sequence is TGCAGCTGGTCCACAGGGGGCTATAGCACTGAAGCTTTCTTT. This gives the protein CSWSTGGYSTEAFF. This chain uses TRBV29-1 with TRBJ1-1, with 9 bases fitting TRBD1. The CDR3 extends over 14 amino acids. V lost 8 bases and J lost 4; bases outside the gene matches: 11. CDR1 and CDR2 from the germline V gene are SQVTM and ANQGSEA.